The clone carrying this TCR beta chain was recorded many times. These data come from a study of T-cell reconstitution after alpha-beta-depleted transplantation in children. CDR1 is MDHEN and CDR2 is SYDVKM in the germline V gene. The V gene lost 7 bases and the J gene lost 4 bases, with 14 bases spanning the gap. This CDR3 comprises 14 residues. Preparation of the TCRbeta library involved a method that used unique molecular identifiers. Using its own MiXCR run on the PCR reads, TCRdb lists one record per CDR3 protein. The sample holds more than 150,000 distinct CDR3 sequences, 13% to 15% seen once. Specimen: PBMCs from the stem cell graft donor, collected from the stem cell graft. The chain carries TRBV28 and TRBJ2-1; TRBD1 might be the D (6 bases). The source is a human donor who donated a stem cell graft to a child with acute lymphoblastic leukemia. This chain's CDR3 is CASKDSSLYNEQFF. The CDR3 region has the DNA TGTGCCAGCAAGGACAGCTCCCTATACAATGAGCAGTTCTTC.